One sample yielded the 15 T cell receptor beta chains listed below, sequenced in a study of metastatic and nonmetastatic thyroid tumors. With MiXCR, TCRdb called clones anew from the PCR reads. The sample records 40,000 or so clones, 25% to 30% being singletons. All patients reached thyroid surgery having received no treatment beforehand. The sample was blood. The source of these receptors is a female donor with papillary thyroid cancer or a benign thyroid nodule (not recorded which). Some clones in this sample may be carry-over from other donors' samples.

The V gene is TRBV30, the J gene TRBJ1-5; D remains ambiguous. Between the trimmed V and J ends, which lost 4 bases and 0 bases, there was a span of 10 bases. This CDR3 region has 14 residues. Germline V lookup: CDR1 GTSNPN, CDR2 SVGIG (reference sequence). The CDR3 loop reads CAWTPVASNQPQHF. The CDR3 region has the DNA TGTGCCTGGACACCAGTCGCTAGCAATCAGCCCCAGCATTTT.

The chain uses TRBV2 and TRBJ1-1; maybe TRBD1 (5 bases). CDR1 and CDR2 from the germline V gene are SNHLY and FYNNEI. V lost 8 bases, J lost 1 base, and 11 bases lay in between. This CDR3 has 13 amino acids. Written as DNA, the CDR3 is TGTGCCAGCCAGATGGACACGAACACTGAAGCTTTCTTT. Amino acid sequence: CASQMDTNTEAFF.

This clone was seen repeatedly, ten times or more. V and J are TRBV7-2 and TRBJ2-3; D unresolved. V was cut by 0 bases and J by 1 base, with 5 bases left in between. The CDR3 totals 14 residues. Germline loops: CDR1 SGHTA, CDR2 FQGNSA. CDR3: CASSLAQRTDTQYF. CDR3 nucleotides: TGTGCCAGCAGCTTAGCCCAGCGCACAGATACGCAGTATTTT. Together with reference TRBV7-2 and TRBJ2-3, the CDR3 gives the full variable domain: GAGVSQSPSNKVTEKGKDVELRCDPISGHTALYWYRQSLGQGLEFLIYFQGNSAPDKSGLPSDRFSAERTGGSVSTLTIQRTQQEDSAVYLCASSLAQRTDTQYFGPGTRLTVL.

The rearrangement uses TRBV18 and TRBJ2-5; the D is unclear. V dropped 4 bases and J dropped 4 bases, with 7 bases sitting between them. This CDR3 comprises 12 residues. CDR1 and CDR2 from the germline V gene are KGHSH and LQKENI. CDR3: CASSLSGETQYF. CDR3 nucleotides: TGTGCCAGCTCACTGAGTGGAGAGACCCAGTACTTC.

This clone is medium-sized. V usage is TRBV28 and J usage is TRBJ1-2; D remains unclear. Looked up from germline, CDR1 is MDHEN and CDR2 is SYDVKM. The CDR3 sequence is 14 residues long. V was trimmed by 6 bases and J by 6 bases, leaving 17 bases between them. CDR3 coding DNA: TGTGCCAGCAGCCGCGACCGAAGCCACAATGGCTACACCTTC. As protein: CASSRDRSHNGYTF.

J is TRBJ2-7 and V is TRBV4-3; 14 bases agree with TRBD2. This CDR3 has 15 amino acids. CDR1 is LGHNA and CDR2 is YSLEER in the germline V gene. The ends lost 3 bases at V and 6 bases at J; junction bases unmatched: 4. DNA for the CDR3: TGCGCCAGCAGCCAGACTAGCGGGAGGGCTGGCGAGCAGTACTTC. Its translation: CASSQTSGRAGEQYF.

The chain joins TRBV4-1 to TRBJ1-1; 7 nucleotides line up with TRBD1. CDR3 length equals 13 residues. Germline V gene data show CDR1 as MGHRA and CDR2 as YSYEKL. Losses at the gene ends were 6 bases for V and 1 base for J; bases not matched to a gene: 2. The CDR3 protein is CASRGQPNTEAFF. DNA for the CDR3: TGCGCCAGCAGGGGACAGCCGAACACTGAAGCTTTCTTT.

There are many counts of this clone. The chain uses TRBV28 and TRBJ2-3; D call uncertain. This CDR3 is built from 14 residues. The ends were cut back, 5 bases at V and 0 bases at J, with 9 bases in the middle. CDR1 and CDR2 (germline): MDHEN, SYDVKM. Here the CDR3 DNA reads TGTGCCAGCAGTGCACCTTCGAGCACAGATACGCAGTATTTT. Protein sequence: CASSAPSSTDTQYF.

This clone was detected ten times or more. The chain couples TRBV6-6 to TRBJ2-3, with 7 bases aligning to TRBD2. V lost 3 bases, J lost 4 bases, and 7 bases stayed unmatched. Germline CDR1 MNHNY, CDR2 SVGAGI (reference sequence). The CDR3 loop spans 15 amino acids. CDR3 region: CASSYSRERADTQYF. The CDR3 bases are TGTGCCAGCAGTTATTCGCGGGAGAGGGCAGATACGCAGTATTTT.

A few counts support this clone. This chain links TRBV15 with TRBJ2-7; 7 bases align to TRBD1. After removal of 0 bases from V and 6 bases from J, the junction contained 8 bases not matched to a gene. The CDR3 has 15 amino acids. CDR1 is LNHNV and CDR2 is YYDKDF in the germline V gene (reference sequence). The CDR3 here is CATSRDKGAPREQYF. DNA for the CDR3: TGTGCCACCAGCAGAGATAAGGGGGCGCCCCGCGAGCAGTACTTC.

This clone was found a few times. One end of the junction does not line up with germline, which may come from a read error. This sequence joins TRBV5-6 and TRBJ1-2; D unresolved. Germline-derived CDR1 and CDR2 are SGHDT and YYEEEE. This CDR3 is built from 15 residues. CDR3 protein: CASRLVGLGNPDYTF. The CDR3 DNA reads TGTGCCAGCAGATTGGTCGGGCTGGGGAATCCCGACTACACCTTC. Using reference TRBV5-6 and TRBJ1-2 for the parts outside the CDR3, the full variable domain is DAGVTQSPTHLIKTRGQQVTLRCSPKSGHDTVSWYQQALGQGPQFIFQYYEEEERQRGNFPDRFSGHQFPNYSSELNVNALLLGDSALYLCASRLVGLGNPDYTFGSGTRLTVV.

A remark on this clone: The same CDR3 is also encoded by other DNA sequences in this sample. V and J are TRBV20-1 and TRBJ2-1; 7 bases agree with TRBD2. CDR3 length: 18 residues. Germline CDR1 is DFQATT and CDR2 is SNEGSKA (reference sequence). Losses at the gene ends were 2 bases for V and 7 bases for J; bases not matched to a gene: 20. The CDR3 spells CSARKESGEGPELNEQFF. The CDR3 bases are TGCAGTGCTAGAAAGGAGTCTGGGGAGGGCCCTGAACTGAATGAGCAGTTCTTC.

The V call is TRBV7-2, the J call TRBJ2-2, with TRBD2 identical over 14 bases. In germline, CDR1 is SGHTA, CDR2 FQGNSA. Trimming at V came to 5 bases and at J to 8 bases, leaving 4 bases not matched to a gene. This CDR3 spans 15 amino acids. CDR3 protein: CASSPGLAGAGELFF. CDR3 in DNA: TGTGCCAGCAGCCCGGGACTAGCGGGAGCTGGGGAGCTGTTTTTT.

The chain combines TRBV20-1 with TRBJ2-7; possibly TRBD1 for D (7 bases). The CDR3 has 14 amino acids. The germline V gene encodes CDR1 DFQATT and CDR2 SNEGSKA (reference sequence). V was clipped by 3 bases and J by 3 bases, with 15 bases between them. The chain's CDR3 is CSASPRGAFYEQYF. In DNA form, the CDR3 reads TGCAGTGCTAGCCCCAGGGGGGCATTCTACGAGCAGTACTTC.

J is TRBJ1-2 and V is TRBV30, with a tentative D call TRBD1 (5 bases). Trimming removed 2 bases from V and 7 bases from J, with 14 bases in between. Germline assignment: CDR1 GTSNPN and CDR2 SVGIG (reference sequence). CDR3 length equals 13 residues. DNA for the CDR3: TGTGCCTGGAGTCGGGACGCCCTTAGTGGCTACACCTTC. Protein sequence: CAWSRDALSGYTF. The whole variable domain, remainder taken from reference TRBV30 and TRBJ1-2, is SQTIHQWPATLVQPVGSPLSLECTVEGTSNPNLYWYRQAAGRGLQLLFYSVGIGQISSEVPQNLSASRPQDRQFILSSKKLLLSDSGFYLCAWSRDALSGYTFGSGTRLTVV.